The next 24 T cell receptor beta chains were all read from a single sample in a study (dated by TCRdb to 2013 to 2016). The library was generated by 5' RACE. The instrument was an Illumina MiSeq. Starting from the raw public reads, TCRdb applied fastp trimming at Q25, assembled clones with MiXCR and retained in-frame beta chains. Merged by CDR3 protein, the rows form single entries marked with the most common genes and DNA. The sample table contains about 47,000 distinct CDR3 sequences; only one count was recorded for around 26% of them. The ten top clones hold approximately 2% of the sample. Sequencing was performed on naive CD4+ T cells sorted from blood. Taken with the paper, the label for cell subset or site translates to: naive CD4+ T cells, CD4+CD45RA+CD25-. These receptors all come from a female donor with breast cancer.

V gene TRBV5-1 combines with J gene TRBJ2-3, with 11 bases lining up with TRBD2. J lost 5 bases, V lost 0 bases, and 5 bases had no gene match. The CDR3 sequence is 16 residues long. CDR1 is SGHRS, CDR2 YFSETQ, per germline. The CDR3 spells CASSLGTSGSQDTQYF. The CDR3 DNA reads TGCGCCAGCAGCTTGGGTACTAGCGGGAGCCAAGATACGCAGTATTTT.

The V gene is TRBV4-2, the J gene TRBJ2-3, with TRBD2 identical over 7 bases. Per the germline V gene, CDR1 is LGHNA and CDR2 is YNFKEQ. The CDR3 contains 18 residues. J gave up 0 bases and V 0 bases, and 9 bases lay outside the gene matches. The CDR3: CASSQDLSGLSSTDTQYF. The CDR3 DNA is TGTGCCAGCAGCCAAGATCTTAGCGGGTTATCTAGCACAGATACGCAGTATTTT.

Note on this clonotype: An end of the junction does not agree with germline; a read error may underlie this. This chain links TRBV5-1 with TRBJ2-7; D is perhaps TRBD1 or TRBD2 (5 bases each). The CDR3 runs to 17 residues. CDR1 SGHRS and CDR2 YFSETQ come from the germline V gene. For the CDR3, the DNA is TGCGCCAGCAGCCAACCAGGAGAGGGACGGTACTCCTACGAGCGGTACTTC. This gives the protein CASSQPGEGRYSYERYF.

The chain joins TRBV7-2 to TRBJ2-1; no clear D gene. CDR1 and CDR2 (germline): SGHTA, FQGNSA. The CDR3 loop spans 11 amino acids. V lost 10 bases and J lost 9, with 13 bases in between. This CDR3 is CAILVPGEQFF. The CDR3 coding sequence is TGTGCCATCTTGGTGCCGGGTGAGCAGTTCTTC.

The rearrangement uses TRBV6-5 and TRBJ2-2, with D tentatively TRBD2 (6 bases). The CDR3 is 15 residues long. Trimming stripped 6 bases from V and 4 bases from J, with 15 bases between. The V gene's germline CDR1 is MNHEY and CDR2 SVGAGI. The CDR3 region has the DNA TGTGCCAGCAGCTCCCAAGGACTAATCACCGGGGAGCTGTTTTTT. As protein: CASSSQGLITGELFF.

The chain couples TRBV30 to TRBJ1-2; D may be TRBD1 (5 bases). V lost 1 base, J lost 2 bases, and 11 bases lay in between. CDR1 GTSNPN and CDR2 SVGIG come from the germline V gene (reference sequence). The length of the CDR3 is 14 residues. CDR3 sequence (DNA): TGTGCCTGGAGTGAATGGGGCCCAAACTATGGCTACACCTTC. Translation gives CAWSEWGPNYGYTF.

V gene TRBV18 combines with J gene TRBJ1-5, with 8 bases fitting TRBD1. Germline V gene sequence: CDR1 KGHSH, CDR2 LQKENI. The V and J ends lost 6 bases and 5 bases, in that order; junction bases with no gene match: 9. There are 15 residues in the CDR3. The CDR3 region has the DNA TGTGCCAGCTCTGCCGGACAGGGTAACGATCAGCCCCAGCATTTT. Amino acid sequence: CASSAGQGNDQPQHF.

This rearrangement joins TRBV7-3 to TRBJ2-2; D remains unclear. The germline V gene encodes CDR1 SGHTA and CDR2 FQGTGA. V lost 0 bases and J lost 4, with 9 bases in between. CDR3 length: 15 residues. The CDR3 loop is CASSLTLQPTGELFF. As DNA, the CDR3 is TGTGCCAGCAGCTTAACATTACAGCCCACCGGGGAGCTGTTTTTT. Variable domain in full (rest from reference TRBV7-3 and TRBJ2-2): GAGVSQTPSNKVTEKGKYVELRCDPISGHTALYWYRQSLGQGPEFLIYFQGTGAADDSGLPNDRFFAVRPEGSVSTLKIQRTERGDSAVYLCASSLTLQPTGELFFGEGSRLTVL.

This clonotype was observed at least ten times. The chain carries TRBV7-9 and TRBJ2-2; 8 positions match TRBD2. Germline V CDR1 and CDR2: SEHNR, FQNEAQ (reference sequence). J gave up 4 bases and V 7 bases, and 11 bases lay outside the gene matches. The CDR3 is 16 residues long. CDR3 sequence reads: CASIVLAGPPTGELFF. In DNA form, the CDR3 reads TGTGCCAGCATCGTTCTAGCGGGTCCCCCCACCGGGGAGCTGTTTTTT.

This clonotype was seen a handful of times. The V and J genes are TRBV5-1 and TRBJ2-7; no definite D call. This CDR3 has 15 residues. Trimming stripped 1 base from V and 3 bases from J, with 14 bases between. Germline V gene data show CDR1 as SGHRS and CDR2 as YFSETQ. The CDR3: CASSLFEPYRYEQYF. The CDR3 nucleotides are TGCGCCAGCAGCTTGTTTGAACCGTACCGCTACGAGCAGTACTTC.

This chain connects TRBV7-9 to TRBJ1-2; D remains unclear. Germline loops: CDR1 SEHNR, CDR2 FQNEAQ (reference sequence). V was clipped by 8 bases and J by 4 bases, with 23 bases between them. The CDR3 consists of 16 residues. DNA for the CDR3: TGTGCCAGCGGCTCGCACTCGGATCCCCGCCTCTATGGCTACACCTTC. This translates into CASGSHSDPRLYGYTF.

This rearrangement joins TRBV6-5 to TRBJ1-2; weak D call: TRBD1 (5 bases). Germline V gives CDR1 MNHEY, CDR2 SVGAGI. The length of the CDR3 is 12 residues. V shed 4 bases and J shed 7 bases, with 10 bases lying between them. CDR3 amino acids: CASSSRGSGYTF. CDR3 nucleotides: TGTGCCAGCAGTTCTAGGGGAAGTGGCTACACCTTC.

This clonotype was recorded at least ten times. The J gene is TRBJ2-1, the V gene TRBV7-8, with TRBD2 matching 7 bases. Germline-derived CDR1 and CDR2 are SGHVS and FQNEAQ. This CDR3 is built from 15 residues. J lost 4 bases, V lost 2 bases, and 5 bases had no gene match. The CDR3 reads CASSLKRAGYNEQFF. Written as DNA, the CDR3 is TGTGCCAGCAGCTTAAAGCGAGCGGGGTACAATGAGCAGTTCTTC.

V and J are TRBV3-1 and TRBJ2-3, with TRBD2 identical over 9 bases. The CDR3 is 17 residues long. V lost 1 base to trimming and J lost 2 bases; unmatched junction nucleotides: 7. Germline V gene lookup returns CDR1 LGHDT and CDR2 YNNKEL (reference sequence). The CDR3 region has the DNA TGTGCCAGCAGCCAAGGAGTGGGACTAGCAGACACAGATACGCAGTATTTT. The encoded protein is CASSQGVGLADTDTQYF.

The chain couples TRBV27 to TRBJ1-1; D gene uncertain. V dropped 6 bases and J dropped 0 bases, with 11 bases sitting between them. The germline V gene has CDR1 MNHEY and CDR2 SMNVEV (reference sequence). The CDR3 length is 14 residues. CDR3 in DNA: TGTGCCAGCAGCCACGGTAGCATGAACACTGAAGCTTTCTTT. This sequence encodes CASSHGSMNTEAFF.

The J gene is TRBJ2-7, the V gene TRBV15, with D perhaps TRBD2 (5 bases). Germline lookup yields CDR1 LNHNV and CDR2 YYDKDF (reference sequence). This CDR3 has 14 residues. The germline V and J ends were trimmed by 4 bases and 0 bases, with 10 bases remaining between them. CDR3 amino acids: CATSIASSSYEQYF. The CDR3, as DNA: TGTGCCACCAGCATAGCGTCGAGCTCCTACGAGCAGTACTTC.

This chain links TRBV29-1 with TRBJ1-6; D unclear. V dropped 7 bases and J dropped 6 bases, with 13 bases sitting between them. Germline-derived CDR1 and CDR2 are SQVTM and ANQGSEA. The CDR3 consists of 13 residues. The CDR3 protein is CSAKAGSNSPLHF. DNA for the CDR3: TGCAGCGCCAAGGCGGGGAGTAATTCACCCCTCCACTTT.

The chain employs TRBV9 and TRBJ2-3; D call uncertain. Trimming took 3 bases from V and 2 from J, leaving 13 bases between them. In germline, CDR1 is SGDLS, CDR2 YYNGEE. The CDR3 is made up of 15 amino acids. The CDR3 protein is CASSGLAFLTDTQYF. CDR3 nucleotides: TGTGCCAGCAGCGGCTTAGCCTTCCTCACAGATACGCAGTATTTT.

This clonotype was picked up a small number of times. The chain carries TRBV4-1 and TRBJ2-7; TRBD2 might be the D (6 bases). The CDR3 has 16 amino acids. CDR1 and CDR2 from the germline V gene are MGHRA and YSYEKL. With 4 bases removed from V and 0 bases from J, the gap between germline ends came to 16 bases. CDR3 region: CASSRDRDSRSYEQYF. The CDR3 region has the DNA TGCGCCAGCAGCCGCGACCGGGACTCCCGCTCCTACGAGCAGTACTTC.

This clonotype was observed a single time. The gene calls are TRBV5-6 and TRBJ2-1; TRBD2 matches 10 bases. This CDR3 has 16 residues. Germline loops: CDR1 SGHDT, CDR2 YYEEEE. V was clipped by 2 bases and J by 5 bases; unmatched bases: 7. As DNA, the CDR3 is TGTGCCAGCAGCTTATGGTGGACTAGCGGAGACAATGAGCAGTTCTTC. Encoded protein: CASSLWWTSGDNEQFF.

This clonotype has more than one count but fewer than ten. The V gene is TRBV12-3 or TRBV12-4, the J gene TRBJ2-5; TRBD1 agrees at 11 bases. The CDR3 contains 15 residues. With 3 bases clipped from V and 5 bases from J, the junction kept 5 bases outside the gene matches. The CDR3 bases are TGTGCCAGCAGTTTTCCGGGACAGGGGGTGGAGACCCAGTACTTC. Translating gives CASSFPGQGVETQYF.

This clonotype appeared a few times. The genes are TRBV27 and TRBJ1-1, with D perhaps matching TRBD1 (6 bases). The CDR3 sequence is 14 residues long. Trimming took off 6 bases at V and 7 bases at J, with 18 bases between the two ends. CDR1 MNHEY and CDR2 SMNVEV come from the germline V gene (reference sequence). The CDR3 sequence: CASRAGGNLNEAFF. CDR3 coding DNA: TGTGCCAGCAGAGCCGGGGGCAATCTTAATGAAGCTTTCTTT.

V usage is TRBV5-1 and J usage is TRBJ1-2; D unresolved. Germline loops: CDR1 SGHRS, CDR2 YFSETQ. This CDR3 has 15 amino acids. V was pared by 0 bases and J by 2 bases, with 11 bases between. The CDR3 region has the DNA TGCGCCAGCAGCTTGGGCCTAGGACTGAACTATGGCTACACCTTC. Translating gives CASSLGLGLNYGYTF.

This chain connects TRBV5-1 to TRBJ1-3; no clear D gene. The ends were cut back, 0 bases at V and 10 bases at J, with 5 bases in the middle. Germline V lookup: CDR1 SGHRS, CDR2 YFSETQ. The CDR3 totals 11 residues. The CDR3 loop is CASSLEDTIYF. CDR3 DNA sequence: TGCGCCAGCAGCTTGGAGGATACCATATATTTT. Complete variable domain (other parts from reference TRBV5-1 and TRBJ1-3): KAGVTQTPRYLIKTRGQQVTLSCSPISGHRSVSWYQQTPGQGLQFLFEYFSETQRNKGNFPGRFSGRQFSNSRSEMNVSTLELGDSALYLCASSLEDTIYFGEGSWLTVV.